This T cell receptor (beta chain) comes out of a study of sequential checkpoint blockade in melanoma. The table lists this clone with many counts. Sequencing was performed with immunoSEQ multiplex PCR; in TCRdb, only in-frame clones are kept and a portion is missing. The data contain some 3,500 clones, 22% of them singletons. Treatment in this sample: randomized to nivolumab then ipilimumab (arm A) or the reverse (arm B). Germline loops: CDR1 SGHNT, CDR2 YENEEA. The CDR3 is 14 amino acids. Trimming took off 3 bases at V and 8 bases at J, with 14 bases between the two ends. Sequencing was performed on tumor tissue (inferred from file names), taken from a patient given nivolumab and ipilimumab in sequence. The chain carries TRBV11-3 and TRBJ2-1; D unclear. The clonotype comes from a human donor with melanoma. CDR3 nucleotides: TGTGCCAGCAGCTTGGCTTCCTTAGGACATGAGCAGTTCTTC. This translates into CASSLASLGHEQFF.